What follows is one T cell receptor (beta chain) and its context. Antigen unknown. This record belongs to a study of cytomegalovirus exposure and HLA in healthy donors. Study observations and caveats: Overall, approximately 150 TCR beta chains were annotated as cytomegalovirus-associated. TRBV6-2, TRBV6-3 and some other V segments were excluded as indistinguishable.

The PCR made use of 60 Vbeta and 13 Jbeta primers. As processed by the authors: As a later analysis found, there were 80 million or so unique TCR beta chains, of which roughly 11 million were shared. Sequencing used immunoSEQ multiplex PCR; TCRdb keeps in-frame clones, though not all of them. V, J and clone size are those of that table, while D and trimming were read from the DNA. The sample shows 150,000 to 200,000 clones, 80% of them seen only once. Donors were nominally healthy when sampled, though unrecorded immune exposures were likely. V lost 0 bases, J lost 0 bases, and 12 bases lay in between. The CDR3 is 16 residues long. CDR1 and CDR2 from the germline V gene are SGDLS and YYNGEE.

The J gene is TRBJ2-5, the V gene TRBV9; D is unresolved. The material sequenced was PBMCs. The receptor was derived from a male donor in good health and CMV-seronegative. The CDR3, as DNA: TGTGCCAGCAGCGTAGGGGCGCTTATATACCAAGAGACCCAGTACTTC. This encodes CASSVGALIYQETQYF.